This entry concerns a single TCR beta chain. Its antigen is undetermined. A much larger clone sits a single nucleotide away, making a read error possible. The record originates from a study of regulatory T cells in long-lasting Graves disease. Regarding the study as a whole: There was favoring of TRBV28, TRBJ1-2 and TRBJ2-5 in persistent disease.

V lost 0 bases and J lost 4, with 21 bases in between. The CDR3 covers 17 residues. Germline CDR1 and CDR2: SQVTM and ANQGSEA. Researchers made TCR beta libraries by using iRepertoire HTBI primers and running Arm-PCR on CDR3 regions. Methods used by the authors: The samples yielded approximately 62 TRBV and approximately 15 TRBJ segments. TCRdb re-called the multiplex PCR reads with MiXCR, one entry per CDR3 protein. These V and J calls derive from TCRdb rather than the authors' analysis. There are around 400,000 distinct CDR3 sequences in the sample; about 15% occur only once, and roughly 8% lies in the top ten. The time point was: newly diagnosed GD, antithyroid drugs for less than 3 months. RNA from PBMCs was the source of the TCR library. The sample was also reused in another study, on T cells in Graves' hyperthyroidism and ophthalmopathy.

The sequences come from peripheral blood mononuclear cells (PBMCs), collected at new diagnosis, from a patient treated with antithyroid drugs. The rearrangement links TRBV29-1 to TRBJ1-2; weak D call: TRBD1 (6 bases). This TCR was recovered from a woman between 40 and 55 years old with Graves disease. Here the CDR3 DNA reads TGCAGCGTTGAAGATCCGGGGGCAGGGGATCGTAGCTATGGCTACACCTTC. Its translation is CSVEDPGAGDRSYGYTF.